The next 15 T cell receptor beta chains were all read from a single sample in a study of beta chain features in type 1 diabetes. The antigens of these receptors remain unknown. Broader study findings: For Type 1 diabetes patients, all four CD4+ subsets carried TCRB CDR3s that were moderately but significantly shorter.

Sequencing targeted expressed TCRB transcripts, as all isolated RNA had been reverse transcribed. TCRdb's copy holds only in-frame clones and misses some; the assay was immunoSEQ multiplex PCR. The table lists around 56,000 clones, 40% to 65% of them singletons, with 2.6% in the top ten. What was sequenced was Tregs from blood. These receptors were collected from a woman aged 35 to 49 with type 1 diabetes.

This chain connects TRBV27 to TRBJ1-5; D is unclear. V was shortened by 3 bases and J by 4 bases, with 10 bases between the two germline ends. The CDR3 extends over 14 amino acids. Germline-derived CDR1 and CDR2 are MNHEY and SMNVEV (reference sequence). The CDR3 protein is CASSLREGNQPQHF. The CDR3 DNA sequence: TGTGCCAGCAGTTTGCGGGAAGGGAATCAGCCCCAGCATTTT.

This clone was seen just once. This chain links TRBV28 with TRBJ1-5; TRBD1 matches 7 bases. Per the germline V gene, CDR1 is MDHEN and CDR2 is SYDVKM. Germline trimming cut 6 bases from V and 6 bases from J; bases unmatched to any gene: 8. The CDR3 contains 14 residues. CDR3 sequence: CASRGTVRTQPQHF. In DNA, the CDR3 is TGTGCCAGCAGGGGGACAGTACGTACTCAGCCCCAGCATTTT.

This clone was found a few times. The rearrangement joins TRBV6-6 to TRBJ2-7, with a possible D match to TRBD1 (6 bases). The CDR3 spans 14 residues. Per the germline V gene, CDR1 is MNHNY and CDR2 is SVGAGI (reference sequence). Between the trimmed V and J ends, which lost 2 bases and 4 bases, there was a span of 12 bases. For the CDR3, the DNA is TGTGCCAGCAGTTACCGGCGGACAGATTACGAGCAGTACTTC. This sequence encodes CASSYRRTDYEQYF.

This clone was counted a few times. This chain uses TRBV7-2 with TRBJ2-7; 7 bases are shared with TRBD2. Trimming cost V 3 bases and J 2 bases; bases outside gene matches: 10. CDR1 and CDR2 (germline): SGHTA, FQGNSA. This CDR3 spans 16 amino acids. CDR3 loop: CASSFLSAGPAYEQYF. In nucleotides, the CDR3 is TGTGCCAGCAGCTTCTTATCAGCGGGACCAGCCTACGAGCAGTACTTC.

This chain uses TRBV5-6 with TRBJ2-1; 11 bases match TRBD2. V shed 3 bases and J 7 bases; nucleotides not matched to a gene: 12. Germline CDR1 and CDR2: SGHDT and YYEEEE. The CDR3 has 17 amino acids. The CDR3, as DNA: TGTGCCAGCAGCTACACACGGACTAGCGGGTTAAGAAATGAGCAGTTCTTC. Protein sequence: CASSYTRTSGLRNEQFF.

V and J are TRBV9 and TRBJ1-1, with 7 nucleotides matching TRBD1. V lost 10 bases, J lost 0 bases, and 12 bases stayed unmatched. CDR3 length equals 15 residues. The germline gives CDR1 SGDLS, CDR2 YYNGEE. The CDR3 region is CAPQGQRHVNTEAFF. DNA of the CDR3: TGTGCCCCACAGGGACAGAGACATGTGAACACTGAAGCTTTCTTT.

This clone was recorded once. V is TRBV18 and J is TRBJ1-1; 7 positions agree with TRBD1. This CDR3 contains 16 residues. The germline CDR1 and CDR2 sequences are KGHSH and LQKENI. J gave up 0 bases and V 2 bases, and 6 bases lay outside the gene matches. The CDR3 loop is CASSPFTGDMNTEAFF. The CDR3 DNA reads as TGTGCCAGCTCACCATTTACAGGGGATATGAACACTGAAGCTTTCTTT.

The V gene is TRBV7-9, the J gene TRBJ2-2; TRBD1 agrees at 9 bases. CDR1 is SEHNR, CDR2 FQNEAQ, per germline (reference sequence). The V and J ends lost 6 bases and 4 bases, in that order; junction bases with no gene match: 9. The CDR3 spans 16 residues. This CDR3 reads CASSRAGQGLTGELFF. The CDR3 nucleotides are TGTGCCAGCAGTCGAGCGGGACAGGGCCTCACCGGGGAGCTGTTTTTT.

The CDR3 nucleotides read TGTGCCAGCAGTTACGAGGCAGGGGAAGTGCATTTT. Protein product: CASSYEAGEVHF. The chain carries TRBV6-6 and TRBJ1-5; tentatively, D is TRBD1 (6 bases). This CDR3 has 12 amino acids. V lost 2 bases, J lost 15 bases, and 14 bases lay in between. The germline V gene encodes CDR1 MNHNY and CDR2 SVGAGI (reference sequence).

J is TRBJ2-4 and V is TRBV5-1, with 14 bases lining up with TRBD2. This CDR3 comprises 18 residues. The J segment lost 4 bases and the V segment lost 6 bases, leaving 12 bases of the junction unmatched. CDR1 and CDR2 from the germline V gene are SGHRS and YFSETQ. CDR3 in amino acids: CASTPDPGLAGEKNIQYF. CDR3 bases: TGCGCCAGCACCCCCGACCCGGGACTAGCGGGAGAGAAAAACATTCAGTACTTC.

The J gene is TRBJ1-1, the V gene TRBV2; D remains unclear. Germline V CDR1 and CDR2: SNHLY, FYNNEI. V was cut by 6 bases and J by 10 bases, with 12 bases left in between. The CDR3 totals 11 residues. The CDR3: CASSGGRLAFF. Here the CDR3 DNA reads TGTGCCAGCAGCGGCGGTAGGTTAGCTTTCTTT.

The table lists this clone with a few counts. The V call is TRBV2, the J call TRBJ2-7; 9 bases align to TRBD1. This CDR3 has 13 residues. The ends lost 8 bases at V and 6 bases at J; junction bases unmatched: 8. Germline V gives CDR1 SNHLY, CDR2 FYNNEI. CDR3 loop: CASEGQGIGEQYF. CDR3 coding DNA: TGTGCCAGCGAGGGACAGGGAATTGGCGAGCAGTACTTC.

This rearrangement joins TRBV7-2 to TRBJ1-2, with D unclear. Germline values: CDR1 SGHTA, CDR2 FQGNSA. Trimming took 3 bases from V and 5 from J, leaving 13 bases between them. CDR3 length: 14 residues. The CDR3 here is CASSFVRGMYGYTF. DNA for the CDR3: TGTGCCAGCAGCTTTGTTCGGGGAATGTATGGCTACACCTTC.

The rearrangement uses TRBV7-3 and TRBJ1-1; tentatively, D is TRBD1 (6 bases). The germline V gene encodes CDR1 SGHTA and CDR2 FQGTGA. The CDR3 contains 13 residues. The V and J ends lost 4 bases and 2 bases respectively, with 8 bases between them. The CDR3 loop reads CASSWDTNTEAFF. Written as DNA, the CDR3 is TGTGCCAGCAGCTGGGACACTAACACTGAAGCTTTCTTT.

This chain joins TRBV29-1 and TRBJ2-2, with 8 bases identical to TRBD1. Losses at the gene ends were 4 bases for V and 0 bases for J; bases not matched to a gene: 4. The germline V gene has CDR1 SQVTM and CDR2 ANQGSEA. The CDR3 has 15 residues. The CDR3 is CSVAQTGANTGELFF. The DNA of the CDR3 is TGCAGCGTTGCACAGACAGGGGCGAACACCGGGGAGCTGTTTTTT.